One T cell receptor beta chain is described in this entry. No antigen is known for it. No base qualities exist here, and no much larger clone lies one base off it. The cohort comprised some 730 healthy bone marrow donors. All cohort members were sampled while nominally healthy, although unrecorded immune exposures were likely present. The donor was CMV seropositive and belonged to the group of 250 to 300 seropositive cohort members. Each donor provided a peripheral blood sample, and peripheral blood mononuclear cells were used for TCR beta sequencing. Genomic DNA was extracted from the blood cell samples with the Qiagen DNeasy Blood Extraction Kit. This sample stems from a study of cytomegalovirus exposure and HLA in healthy donors (dated by TCRdb to 2015 to 2018). Looking at the study overall: An earlier analysis of some 600 of the donors reported approximately 300 Gb of sequence data and around 120 million unique TCR beta sequences obtained from about 170 million T cells. Typing coverage varied by locus: about 629-630 donors for A, B, C, DRB1 and DQB1; around 560 for DQA1; around 570 for DPA1; more than 450 for DPB1. Donor age, sex, ethnicity and CMV serostatus were compiled together with the repertoire data. Rather than drawing on any new phenotypic data, the later analysis identified candidate immune exposures from TCR beta sequences and the way those sequences occurred across donors. An early release that covered about 600 HLA-typed donors contained approximately 300 gigabases of sequencing data and tens of millions of unique TCR sequences. Every discovery cohort repertoire had been produced on one sequencing platform. The study was designed to test whether signatures of past pathogen exposure could be identified by cataloging public T cell receptors. In addition to the first cohort of 666 subjects, a separate validation cohort of under 150 different subjects was used. About five DR-DQ haplotypes were treated as single units for association and clustering because of strong linkage in the cohort. The genetic ancestry cluster associated with self-reported Caucasian donors included approximately 85% of the approximately 430 genotyped donors. In a later genetic analysis, genome-wide SNP genotypes for about three fifths of the 666 donors were used, and that subset was treated as a discovery cohort. To predict cytomegalovirus infection status, the study brought together high-throughput TCR immunosequencing, statistical association of individual TCRs with disease status, and machine learning. An earlier analysis of some 600 of the donors applied high-throughput TCR beta sequencing to assess whether each TCR beta V gene segment acted as functional or pseudogenic. A later analysis re-examined previously published TCR beta repertoires from hundreds of donors and added high-resolution HLA genotyping to investigate patterns of TCR occurrence. Class I and class II HLA loci were covered by the typing at four-digit resolution. Among roughly 370 genotyped donors of the cohort, an average of around 240,000 unique TCR beta nucleotide sequences were sequenced per donor, 15% to 20% of them non-productive. The study profiled the T cell repertoires of 500 to 800 subjects by immunosequencing and related them to cytomegalovirus serostatus.

Points the paper makes about the study in general: Broadly in line with IMGT annotations, most TCR beta V segments showed up in productive rearrangements about 87% or about 30% of the time in an earlier analysis of around 550 of the donors. In a later analysis, HLA-associated TCR beta chains showed more clonal expansion and lower generation probabilities than non-associated chains that were equally common. Three of the identified cytomegalovirus-associated TCR beta chains were confirmed in vitro to be specific for cytomegalovirus antigens. CMV serostatus was the only immune exposure information available for the cohort. Cytomegalovirus status was reported to be diagnosed by the classifier with high specificity and sensitivity in both the original and validation cohorts. A later analysis found that most CMV-associated TCR beta chains appeared HLA-restricted, with HLA associations seemingly driven largely by CMV exposure. A later analysis found that TCR association rates varied across HLA loci, with DRB1 alleles showing the most associated TCRs and HLA-C alleles the fewest. Some IMGT-functional V segments, including TRBV6-2 and TRBV6-3, could not be distinguished by the 87-base-pair reads and were therefore excluded. The study gave a list of more than 150 TCR beta chains associated with cytomegalovirus. Only TCR beta chains were sequenced in this cohort, and the absence of alpha or paired-chain data limited detectable features. A further reported finding was that TCR beta sequences accurately predicted the HLA-A and HLA-B alleles for most subjects in the first cohort. Presence/absence analyses assumed roughly uniform sequencing depth across donors, an assumption that may not hold. In a later analysis, several top co-occurrence clusters were reported to appear linked to parvovirus B19, influenza, CMV and Epstein-Barr virus. In a later analysis, 15,000 to 20,000 TCR beta sequences were associated with specific HLA alleles at a false discovery rate of 0.05. Compared with the roughly 600-donor mean, donors in an Asian-associated ancestry cluster had fewer N-insertions in productive TCRs, according to a later genetic analysis. V-gene and J-gene trimming of TCR beta chains was associated with a missense DCLRE1C variant in a later genetic analysis, and the association was replicated in an independent cohort. A cluster of highly shared sequence variants was judged likely to be a technical artifact of the sequencing pipeline. Most TCR sequences were seen in very few donors, while some public TCRs were found in many individuals. Because counts were too low, around 18 rarely observed V segments, including chromosome 9 orphons, were left out of the earlier analysis of approximately 500 of the donors. Because HLA typing was unavailable for some donors at each locus, only the typed subset was used in association tests. The authors suggested that the approach could potentially be extended to other disease states and immunological phenotypes. When HLA alleles, especially DR and DQ, strongly co-occurred, attributing TCR associations to individual alleles was difficult. Linkage disequilibrium might explain the correlated functional status among segregating V segments, but an unknown experimental factor could not be ruled out.

Measured from the cysteine to the phenylalanine, the CDR3 is 12 residues long. The sequence is cut down to CDR3 DNA, 36 bases in frame from base 1. From the germline V gene (reference sequence), CDR1 is SGHNT and CDR2 is YYREEE. V is shortened by 4 bases, J by 4 bases, and the region joining them spans 9 bases. Library method: the immunoSEQ multiplex PCR assay. For the multiplex PCR, a mixture combining 60 forward primers for TCR Vbeta segments and 13 reverse primers for TCR Jbeta segments was used. The CDR3 region of rearranged TCR beta genes was amplified from genomic DNA with a multiplex PCR assay. On the Illumina HiSeq System, the amplified TCR beta libraries were sequenced as 87-base-pair reads. The paper's processing steps were these. Across the 700 or so repertoires, a later analysis counted 80 million or so unique TCR beta chains, roughly 11 million of which were shared by at least two donors. Raw reads were error-corrected and collapsed into unique sequences with a nearest-neighbor algorithm that merged closely related sequences to remove PCR and sequencing errors. To assign V, D and J gene segments, CDR3 sequences were aligned to IMGT reference sequences. For a sequence to be retained, a match of at least six nucleotides to both a V gene segment and a J gene segment was required. Rearrangements were classified as productive when the CDR3 lacked stop codons and remained in frame with V and J, and all other rearrangements were classified as non-productive. CDR3 was defined by IMGT convention, running from the second conserved V-encoded cysteine to the conserved J-encoded phenylalanine. The earlier analysis of about 610 of the donors excluded any sequence lacking an unambiguous match to a single V gene segment. In an earlier analysis of roughly 600 of the donors, a V segment was called functional when productive rearrangements were above 56.7%, and segregating when the standard deviation between donors exceeded 5%. A statistical classification framework was built to diagnose cytomegalovirus status from the catalog of TCR beta chain sequences. V and J gene assignment, in a later analysis, came from comparing TCR nucleotide sequences with IMGT/GENE-DB human TR gene sequences. A later analysis assigned CDR3 sequences and most-parsimonious VDJ recombination scenarios with the TCRdist pipeline. A later analysis defined each TCR beta chain by its CDR3 amino acid sequence plus V-gene family, and excluded reads lacking a unique V-gene family. As a way to deal with suspected cross-contamination and a sequencing artifact, a later analysis dropped hundreds of nucleotide sequences that were highly shared and had low generation probability. In a later analysis, a clonal expansion index was calculated for each public chain from normalized within-repertoire ranks of inferred template counts. A later analysis computed generation probabilities with a VDJ recombination model fitted to out-of-frame rearrangements, and checked the results against IGoR. In a later analysis, hypergeometric tests were used to score TCR-TCR, TCR-HLA and TCR-CMV co-occurrence, with a repertoire-size bias correction applied to TCR pairs. To estimate false discovery rates, a later analysis permuted the HLA or CMV assignments 20 times. In a later analysis, co-occurring TCRs were grouped using DBSCAN, and TCRdist sequence similarity was added for clustering within HLA-allele-positive subsets. For co-occurrence clustering, repertoires with fewer than 30,000 or more than 120,000 public chains were excluded, along with roughly 5 repertoires with anomalous nucleotide sharing. The source is immuneACCESS, and TCRdb retained only in-frame sequences with V and J called. Part of the clones is not carried over; for the studies checked, unresolved V genes explain less than half of this, and the remainder is unexplained. V, J and clone size are taken as reported in that table, and D and trimming were inferred from the DNA itself. This sample lists about 76,000 clones; around three quarters were detected once. Over 10% of the sample rests with the top ten.

The sequence came from a male donor in good health and CMV-seropositive. Sequencing used PBMCs. The chain employs TRBV5-4 and TRBJ2-7; no D gene can be assigned with confidence. The CDR3 reads CASSLNSYEQYF. The nucleotide sequence is TGTGCCAGCAGCCTAAACTCTTACGAGCAGTACTTC.